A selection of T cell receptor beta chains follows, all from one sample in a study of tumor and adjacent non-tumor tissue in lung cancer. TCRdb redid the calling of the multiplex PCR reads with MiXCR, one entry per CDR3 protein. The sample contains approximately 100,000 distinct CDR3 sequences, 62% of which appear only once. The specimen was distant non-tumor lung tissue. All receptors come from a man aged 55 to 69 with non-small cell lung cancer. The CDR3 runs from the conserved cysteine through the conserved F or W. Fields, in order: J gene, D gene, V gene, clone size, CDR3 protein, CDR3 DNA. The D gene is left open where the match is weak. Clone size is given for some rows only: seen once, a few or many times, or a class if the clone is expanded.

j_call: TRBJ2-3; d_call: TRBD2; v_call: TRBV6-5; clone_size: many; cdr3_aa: CASSRSGRTDTQYF; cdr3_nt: TGTGCCAGCAGTCGTAGCGGGAGGACAGATACGCAGTATTTT
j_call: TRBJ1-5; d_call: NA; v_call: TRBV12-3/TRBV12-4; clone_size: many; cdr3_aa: CASQGRGRNQPQHF; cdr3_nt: TGTGCCAGCCAAGGAAGGGGACGCAATCAGCCCCAGCATTTT
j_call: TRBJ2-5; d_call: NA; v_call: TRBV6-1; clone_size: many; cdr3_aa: CASSEGAGAETQYF; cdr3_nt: TGTGCCAGCAGTGAGGGGGCCGGAGCGGAGACCCAGTACTTC
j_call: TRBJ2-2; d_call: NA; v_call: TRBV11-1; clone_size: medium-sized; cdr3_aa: CASSSGLYGELFF; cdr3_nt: TGTGCCAGCAGCTCCGGACTGTACGGGGAGCTGTTTTTT
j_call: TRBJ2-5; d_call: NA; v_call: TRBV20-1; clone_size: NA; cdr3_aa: CSALDSSSRLMGETQYF; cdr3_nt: TGCAGTGCCCTGGATTCATCATCCAGATTGATGGGAGAGACCCAGTACTTC
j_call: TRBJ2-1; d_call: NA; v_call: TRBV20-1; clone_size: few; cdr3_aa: CSARGTEGGYNEQFF; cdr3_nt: TGCAGTGCTAGAGGTACAGAGGGTGGCTACAATGAGCAGTTCTTC
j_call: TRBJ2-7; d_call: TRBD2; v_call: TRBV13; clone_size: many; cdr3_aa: CASSSRGSGVSYEQYF; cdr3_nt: TGTGCCAGCAGCTCCAGGGGTAGCGGGGTCTCCTACGAGCAGTACTTC
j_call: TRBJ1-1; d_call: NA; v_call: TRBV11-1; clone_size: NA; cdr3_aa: CVSSRNRDTKAFF; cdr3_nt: TGTGTCAGCAGCCGCAACAGGGACACTAAAGCTTTCTTT
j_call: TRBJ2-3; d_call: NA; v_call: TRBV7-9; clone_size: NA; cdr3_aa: CASSLKGRISEDTQYF; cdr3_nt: TGTGCCAGCAGCCTCAAGGGGAGGATATCGGAAGATACGCAGTATTTT
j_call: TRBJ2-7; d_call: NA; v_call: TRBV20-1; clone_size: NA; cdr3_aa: CSAKDSGLASPYEQYF; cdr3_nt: TGCAGTGCTAAAGATTCGGGATTAGCATCGCCCTACGAGCAGTACTTC